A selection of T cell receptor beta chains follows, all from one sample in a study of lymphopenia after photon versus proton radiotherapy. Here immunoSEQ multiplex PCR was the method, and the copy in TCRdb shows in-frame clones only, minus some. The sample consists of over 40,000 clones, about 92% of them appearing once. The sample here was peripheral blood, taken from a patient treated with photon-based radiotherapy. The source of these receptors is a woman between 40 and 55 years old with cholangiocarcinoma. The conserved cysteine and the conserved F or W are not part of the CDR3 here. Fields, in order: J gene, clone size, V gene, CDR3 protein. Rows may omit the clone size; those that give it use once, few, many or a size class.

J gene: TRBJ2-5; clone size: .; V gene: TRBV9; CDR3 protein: ASSVSGRGETQY
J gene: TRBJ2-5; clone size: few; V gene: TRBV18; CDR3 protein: ASSPEGLAGRETQY
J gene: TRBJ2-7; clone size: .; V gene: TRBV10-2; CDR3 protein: ASSEGSGTDEQY
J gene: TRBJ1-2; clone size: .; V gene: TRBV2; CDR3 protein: ASRTGGYGYT
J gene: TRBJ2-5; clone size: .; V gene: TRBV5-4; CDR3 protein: ASSTSPDRAPETQY
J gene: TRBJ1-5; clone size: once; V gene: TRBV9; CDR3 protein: ASSVGTGAFNQPQH
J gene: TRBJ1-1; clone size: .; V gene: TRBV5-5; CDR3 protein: ASTGTRVEAF
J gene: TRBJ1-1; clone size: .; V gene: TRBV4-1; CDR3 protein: ASSHPFALTEAF
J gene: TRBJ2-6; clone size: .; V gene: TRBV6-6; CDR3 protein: ASSFDLNVLT
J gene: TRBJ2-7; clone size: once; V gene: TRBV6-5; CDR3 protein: ASSYGMGEQY
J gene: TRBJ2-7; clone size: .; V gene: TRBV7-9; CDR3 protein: ASSSPDGSYEQY
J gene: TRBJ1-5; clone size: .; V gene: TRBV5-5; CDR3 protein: ASSQSGFQPQH
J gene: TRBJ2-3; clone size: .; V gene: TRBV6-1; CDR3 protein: ASSTDRGETDTQY
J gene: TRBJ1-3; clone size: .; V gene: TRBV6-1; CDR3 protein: ASSRTVASGNTIY
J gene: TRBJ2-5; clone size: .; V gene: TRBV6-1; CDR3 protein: ASSEHPPETQY
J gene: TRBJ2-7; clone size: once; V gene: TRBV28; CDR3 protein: AAGAYEQY
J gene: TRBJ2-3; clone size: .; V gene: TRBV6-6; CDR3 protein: ASSWTGEGTDTQY
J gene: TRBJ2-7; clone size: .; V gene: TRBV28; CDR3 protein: ASSSSQGTRTAEQY
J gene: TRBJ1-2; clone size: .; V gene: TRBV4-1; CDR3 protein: ASSQEIVNYGYT
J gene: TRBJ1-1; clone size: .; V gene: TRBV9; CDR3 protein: ASSSHPTGSSAF
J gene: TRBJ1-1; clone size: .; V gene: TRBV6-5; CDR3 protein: ASSLGTFLTEAF
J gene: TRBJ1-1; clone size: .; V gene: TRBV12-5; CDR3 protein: ASGLVLGRANTEAF
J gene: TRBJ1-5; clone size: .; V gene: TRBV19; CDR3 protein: ASSITGLGDYSNQPQH
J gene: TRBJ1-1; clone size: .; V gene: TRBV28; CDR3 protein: ASSSVAERAF
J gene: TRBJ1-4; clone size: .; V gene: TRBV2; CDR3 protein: ASRATGSNEKLF
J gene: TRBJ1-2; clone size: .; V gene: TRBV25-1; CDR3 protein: ASSPPVVGYGYT
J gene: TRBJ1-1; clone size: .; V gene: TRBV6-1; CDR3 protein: ASRETPLVNTEAF
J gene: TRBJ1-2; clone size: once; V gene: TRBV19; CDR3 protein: ASSGDRNYGYT
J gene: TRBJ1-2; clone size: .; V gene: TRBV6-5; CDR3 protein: ASSRGQGRYT
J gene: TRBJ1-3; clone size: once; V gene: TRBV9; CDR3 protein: ASSVEVSAGGSGNTIY
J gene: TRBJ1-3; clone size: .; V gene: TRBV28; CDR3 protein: ASSAANRVRGNTIY
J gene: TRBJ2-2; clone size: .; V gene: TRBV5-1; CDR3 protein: ASSPGGQSNTGELF
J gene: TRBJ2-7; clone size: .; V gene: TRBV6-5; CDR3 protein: ASSQGMEQY
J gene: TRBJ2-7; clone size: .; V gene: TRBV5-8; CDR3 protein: ASRIQTVKSSYEQY
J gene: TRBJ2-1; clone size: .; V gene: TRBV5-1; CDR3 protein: ASSLDGTASYNEQF
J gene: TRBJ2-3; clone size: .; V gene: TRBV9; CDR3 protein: ASSVSPSTDTQY
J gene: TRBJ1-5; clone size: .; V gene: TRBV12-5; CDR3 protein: ASGPDGGNNQPQH
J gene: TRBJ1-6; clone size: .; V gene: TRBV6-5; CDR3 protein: ASSPEGLGSPLH
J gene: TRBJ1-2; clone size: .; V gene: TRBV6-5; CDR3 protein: ASIKLPYGYT
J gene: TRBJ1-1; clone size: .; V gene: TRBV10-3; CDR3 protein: AINGVNTEAF
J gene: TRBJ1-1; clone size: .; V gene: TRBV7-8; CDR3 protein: ASSYPLSGTEAF
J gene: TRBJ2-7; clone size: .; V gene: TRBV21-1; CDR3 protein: ASSKKREDRGRHEQY
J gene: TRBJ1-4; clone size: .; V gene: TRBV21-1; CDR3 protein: ASSKDLNPSREGGGVEKLF
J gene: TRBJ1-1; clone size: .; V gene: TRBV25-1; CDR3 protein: ASSSPGRTEAF
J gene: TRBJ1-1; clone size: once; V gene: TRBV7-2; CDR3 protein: ASSFDTSNTEAF
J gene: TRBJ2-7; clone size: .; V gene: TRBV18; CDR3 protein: ASSRIEAAYEQY
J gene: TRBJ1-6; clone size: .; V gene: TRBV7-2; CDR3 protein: ASSLAQAGTPAGPLH
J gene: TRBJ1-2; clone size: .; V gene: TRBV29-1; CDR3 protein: SVEEAGNYGYT
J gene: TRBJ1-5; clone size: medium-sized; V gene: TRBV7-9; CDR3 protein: ASSLGTQPQH
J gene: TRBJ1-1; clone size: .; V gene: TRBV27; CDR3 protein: ASSLSTEARRDLGTEAF
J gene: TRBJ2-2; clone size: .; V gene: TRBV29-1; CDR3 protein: SGGGIDTGELF
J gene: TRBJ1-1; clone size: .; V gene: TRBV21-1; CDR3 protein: ASSKHPTVPNTEAF
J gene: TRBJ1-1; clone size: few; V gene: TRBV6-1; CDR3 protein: ASSEAGWGRRHTEAF
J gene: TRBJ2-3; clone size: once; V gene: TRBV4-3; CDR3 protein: ASSQGEQATDTQY
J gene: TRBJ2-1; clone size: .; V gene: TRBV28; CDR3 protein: ASSFPEQF
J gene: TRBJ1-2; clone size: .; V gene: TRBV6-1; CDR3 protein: ASGQGYYGYT
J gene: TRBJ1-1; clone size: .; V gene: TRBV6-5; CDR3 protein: ASSYWGGTEAF
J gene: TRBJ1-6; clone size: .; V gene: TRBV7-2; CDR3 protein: ASRVDIPGSPLH